This T cell receptor (beta chain) derives from a study of post-analysis software for immune sequencing data. Study findings and constraints: When patients were compared with controls, four or five TRBV segments were more frequent, TRBV5-6, TRBV5-1 and TRBV20-1 among them.

Trimming took 3 bases from V and 7 from J; bases not matched to a gene: 8. Per germline, CDR1 SGHDN and CDR2 FVKESK. The CDR3 has 15 residues. Unique-molecular-identifier-tagged TCR beta cDNA libraries were used. From the PCR reads, TCRdb called clonotypes with MiXCR, one entry per CDR3 protein. The sample consists of fewer than 700,000 distinct CDR3 sequences, around 44% of them appearing once. About this clonotype: No antigen is known for it.

The sample comprised blood. The rearrangement links TRBV14 to TRBJ2-3; 9 nucleotides align to TRBD2. This sequence originates from a girl aged 5-17 years with multiple sclerosis. The CDR3 protein is CASSHTSGLMYTQYF. The CDR3 nucleotides are TGTGCCAGCAGCCACACTAGCGGGCTAATGTATACGCAGTATTTT.